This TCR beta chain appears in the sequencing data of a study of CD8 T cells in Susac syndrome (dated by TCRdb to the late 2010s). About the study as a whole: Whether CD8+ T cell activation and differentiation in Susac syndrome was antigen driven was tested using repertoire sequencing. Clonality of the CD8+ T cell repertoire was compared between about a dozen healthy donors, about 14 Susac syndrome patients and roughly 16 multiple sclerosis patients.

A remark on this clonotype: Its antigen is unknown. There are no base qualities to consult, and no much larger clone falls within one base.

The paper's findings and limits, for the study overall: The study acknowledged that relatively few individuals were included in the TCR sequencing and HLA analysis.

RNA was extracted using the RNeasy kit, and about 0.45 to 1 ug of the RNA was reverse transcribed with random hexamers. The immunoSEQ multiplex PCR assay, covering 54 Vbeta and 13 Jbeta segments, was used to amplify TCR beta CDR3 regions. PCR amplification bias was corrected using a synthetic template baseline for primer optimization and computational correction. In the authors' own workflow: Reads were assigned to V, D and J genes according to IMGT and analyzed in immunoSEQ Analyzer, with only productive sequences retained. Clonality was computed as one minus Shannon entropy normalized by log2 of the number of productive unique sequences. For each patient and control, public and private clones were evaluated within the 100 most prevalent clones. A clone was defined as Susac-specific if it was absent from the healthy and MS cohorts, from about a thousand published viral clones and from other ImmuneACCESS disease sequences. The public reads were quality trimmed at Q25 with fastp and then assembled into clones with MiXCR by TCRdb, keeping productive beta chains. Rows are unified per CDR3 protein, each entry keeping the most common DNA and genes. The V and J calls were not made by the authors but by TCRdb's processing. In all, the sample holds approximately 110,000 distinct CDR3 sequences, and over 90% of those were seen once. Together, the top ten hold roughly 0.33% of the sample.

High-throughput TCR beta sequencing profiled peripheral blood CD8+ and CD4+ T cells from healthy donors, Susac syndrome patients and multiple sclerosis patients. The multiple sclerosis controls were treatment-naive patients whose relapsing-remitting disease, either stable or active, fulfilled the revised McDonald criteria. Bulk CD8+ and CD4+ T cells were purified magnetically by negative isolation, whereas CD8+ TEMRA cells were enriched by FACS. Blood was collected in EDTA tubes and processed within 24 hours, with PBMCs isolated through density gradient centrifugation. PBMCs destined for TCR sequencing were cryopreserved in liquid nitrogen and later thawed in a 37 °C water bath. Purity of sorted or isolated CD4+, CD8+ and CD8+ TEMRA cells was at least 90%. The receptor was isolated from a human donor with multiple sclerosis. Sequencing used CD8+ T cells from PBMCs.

The nucleotide sequence is TGTGCCACCAGTGATAGCGTGGGGGTGGATCAGCCCCAGCATTTT. The translation is CATSDSVGVDQPQHF. The V and J genes are TRBV24-1 and TRBJ1-5; TRBD1 could be the D gene, as 5 bases match. Reading from cysteine to phenylalanine, the CDR3 counts 15 amino acids. Of all the DNA, just the CDR3 is kept, 45 bases in frame from base 1. V is shortened by 3 bases, J by 5 bases, and the region joining them spans 13 bases. CDR1 and CDR2 are drawn from the germline V gene: KGHDR, SFDVKD.